This T cell receptor beta chain was sequenced during a study of tumor-infiltrating lymphocytes in primary liver carcinoma. As for this clonotype: A much larger clone lies one base from this, so it may be a read error.

A constant-region primer served to make TCR beta cDNA from roughly 500 ng total RNA. Slightly modified ARM-PCR with three nested multiplex PCR rounds yielded TCR beta libraries. It was with TRBV1-TRBV30 forward primers and a C-beta reverse primer that the first two PCR rounds were run, at around 11 cycles each. TCRdb re-derived calls from the multiplex PCR reads in MiXCR, one entry per CDR3 protein. The sample has hundreds of thousands of distinct CDR3 sequences; nearly 60% are singletons. Unsorted whole blood supplied the blood RNA, and germline DNA was isolated too. V lost 3 bases to trimming and J lost 8 bases; unmatched junction nucleotides: 12. Germline CDR1 reads SGHVS; CDR2 reads FQNEAQ. The CDR3 sequence is 16 residues long.

The chain couples TRBV7-8 to TRBJ2-4; 8 nucleotides match TRBD1. Input material: peripheral blood. The receptor comes from a woman in her 30s with primary liver carcinoma and hepatitis B virus infection. The CDR3 DNA is TGTGCCAGCAGCTTCGTACCACAGGGGGACAGAGACATTCAGTACTTC. Translating gives CASSFVPQGDRDIQYF.